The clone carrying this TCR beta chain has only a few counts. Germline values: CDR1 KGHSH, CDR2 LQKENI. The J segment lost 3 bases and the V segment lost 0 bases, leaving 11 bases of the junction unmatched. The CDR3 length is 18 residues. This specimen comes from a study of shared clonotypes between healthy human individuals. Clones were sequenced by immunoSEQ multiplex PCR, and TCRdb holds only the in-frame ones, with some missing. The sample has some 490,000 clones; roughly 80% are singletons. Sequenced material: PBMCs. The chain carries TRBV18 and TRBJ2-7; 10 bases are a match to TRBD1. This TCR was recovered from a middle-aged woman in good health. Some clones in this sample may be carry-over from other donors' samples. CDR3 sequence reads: CASSPPGQGSHGGYEQYF. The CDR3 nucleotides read TGTGCCAGCTCACCACCGGGACAGGGGTCCCACGGCGGCTACGAGCAGTACTTC.